Below are 3 T cell receptor gamma chains sequenced from a single sample in a study of γδ T cells in repeated Plasmodium falciparum infection. Gammadelta T cells were flow-sorted from PBMC into Vgamma9/Vdelta2+ and Vdelta2-negative populations for bulk analysis. TCRdb fed the multiplex PCR reads to CATT. The data show 30,000 or so gamma-chain clones, approximately 1.4% seen once. The source material was gamma-delta T cells from blood. The receptors here all came from a pool of human donors (malaria-infected and uninfected, not separated).

The table lists this clone with many counts. Distinct nucleotide sequences in the sample also encode this CDR3. The chain employs TRGV3 and TRGJP2. Losses at the gene ends were 0 bases for V and 0 bases for J; bases not matched to a gene: 7. The CDR3 spans 17 residues. Germline-derived CDR1 and CDR2 are VTNTFY and YDVSTARD (reference sequence). The CDR3, as DNA: TGTGCCACCTGGGACAGGCGGGGGGATAGTAGTGATTGGATCAAGACGTTT. It codes for CATWDRRGDSSDWIKTF.

This clone was detected only a few times. TCRdb lists the protein of a much larger clone for this DNA, which differs at residue 15, so this is likely a read error; the protein given here is translated from the DNA itself. CDR3 sequence: CALWEVRRELGKKIEVF. The CDR3 coding sequence is TGTGCCTTGTGGGAGGTGAGGAGGGAGTTGGGCAAAAAAATCGAGGTATTT. There is no J gene call, but TRGV9 is given as the V gene. The CDR3 contains 17 residues. Looked up from germline, CDR1 is GITISATS and CDR2 is ISYDGTV (reference sequence).

This clone turned up a few times. This DNA's translation and the protein TCRdb lists, from a much larger clone, do not match at residue 5, likely due to a read error; the protein shown is translated from the DNA. The rearrangement joins TRGV9 to TRGJP. The J gene is absent in TCRdb and was assigned here via DNA matching to germline. Germline assignment: CDR1 GITISATS and CDR2 ISYDGTV (reference sequence). The CDR3 has 18 amino acids. In nucleotides, the CDR3 is TGTGCCTTGTGGGGGGTGCATGTAAAAGAGTTGGGCAAAAAAATCAAGGTATTT. Translation: CALWGVHVKELGKKIKVF.